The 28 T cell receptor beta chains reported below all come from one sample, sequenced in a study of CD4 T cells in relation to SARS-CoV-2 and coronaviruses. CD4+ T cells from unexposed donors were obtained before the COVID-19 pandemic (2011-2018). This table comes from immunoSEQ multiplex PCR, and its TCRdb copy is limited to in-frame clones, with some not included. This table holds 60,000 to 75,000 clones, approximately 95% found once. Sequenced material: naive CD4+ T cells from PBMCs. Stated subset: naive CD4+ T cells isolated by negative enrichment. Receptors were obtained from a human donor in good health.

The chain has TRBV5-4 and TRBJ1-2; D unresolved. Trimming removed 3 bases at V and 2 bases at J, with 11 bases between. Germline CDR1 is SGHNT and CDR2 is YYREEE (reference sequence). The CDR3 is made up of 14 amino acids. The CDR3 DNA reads TGTGCCAGCAGCTCTCGGACTCCAAACTATGGCTACACCTTC. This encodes CASSSRTPNYGYTF.

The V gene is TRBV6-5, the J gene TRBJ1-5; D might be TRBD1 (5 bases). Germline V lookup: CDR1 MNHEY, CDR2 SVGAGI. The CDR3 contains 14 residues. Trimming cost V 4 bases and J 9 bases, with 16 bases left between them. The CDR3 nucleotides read TGTGCCAGCAGTTCAATAGGGACGTTTTCGCCCCAGCATTTT. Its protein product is CASSSIGTFSPQHF.

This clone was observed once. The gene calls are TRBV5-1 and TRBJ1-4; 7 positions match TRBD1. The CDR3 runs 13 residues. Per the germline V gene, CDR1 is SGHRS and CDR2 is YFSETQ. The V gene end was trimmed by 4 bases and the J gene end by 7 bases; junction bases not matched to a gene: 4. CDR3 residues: CASSAGQLEKLFF. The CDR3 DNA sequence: TGCGCCAGCAGCGCGGGACAGCTTGAAAAACTGTTTTTT.

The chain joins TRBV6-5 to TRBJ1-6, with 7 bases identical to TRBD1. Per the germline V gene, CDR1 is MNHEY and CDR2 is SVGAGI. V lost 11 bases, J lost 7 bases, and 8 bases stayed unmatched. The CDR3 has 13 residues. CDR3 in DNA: TGTGCCGCCCGGGGACAGATCAATTCACCCCTCCACTTT. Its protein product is CAARGQINSPLHF.

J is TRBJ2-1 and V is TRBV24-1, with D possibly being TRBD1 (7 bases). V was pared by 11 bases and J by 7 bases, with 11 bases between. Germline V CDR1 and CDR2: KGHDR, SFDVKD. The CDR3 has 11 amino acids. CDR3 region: CASRGTNEQFF. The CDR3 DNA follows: TGTGCCAGCAGGGGGACTAATGAGCAGTTCTTC.

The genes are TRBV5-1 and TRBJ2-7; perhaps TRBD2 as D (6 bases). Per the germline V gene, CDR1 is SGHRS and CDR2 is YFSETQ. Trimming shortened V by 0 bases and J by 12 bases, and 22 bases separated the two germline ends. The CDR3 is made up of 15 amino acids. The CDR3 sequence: CASSLAGSWMESPYF. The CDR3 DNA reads TGCGCCAGCAGCTTGGCCGGGAGTTGGATGGAAAGTCCGTACTTC.

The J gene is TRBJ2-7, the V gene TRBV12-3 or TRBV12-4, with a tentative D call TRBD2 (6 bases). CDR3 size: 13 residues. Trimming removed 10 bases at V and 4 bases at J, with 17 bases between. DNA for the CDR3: TGTGCCACCCTAGACCAAGGGACTTACGAGCAGTACTTC. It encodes CATLDQGTYEQYF.

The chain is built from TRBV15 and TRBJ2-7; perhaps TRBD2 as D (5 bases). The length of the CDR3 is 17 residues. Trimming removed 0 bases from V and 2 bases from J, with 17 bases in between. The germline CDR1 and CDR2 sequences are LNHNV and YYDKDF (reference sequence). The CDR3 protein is CATSRDSFRGYPYEQYF. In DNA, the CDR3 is TGTGCCACCAGCAGAGATAGTTTTCGCGGGTATCCCTACGAGCAGTACTTC.

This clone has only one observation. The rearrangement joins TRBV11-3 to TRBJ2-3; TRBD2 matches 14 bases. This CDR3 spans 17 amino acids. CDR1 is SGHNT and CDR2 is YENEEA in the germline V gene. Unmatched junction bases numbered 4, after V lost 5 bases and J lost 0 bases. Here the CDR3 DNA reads TGTGCCAGCAGCCCCGGACTAGCGGGAGGTAGCACAGATACGCAGTATTTT. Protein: CASSPGLAGGSTDTQYF.

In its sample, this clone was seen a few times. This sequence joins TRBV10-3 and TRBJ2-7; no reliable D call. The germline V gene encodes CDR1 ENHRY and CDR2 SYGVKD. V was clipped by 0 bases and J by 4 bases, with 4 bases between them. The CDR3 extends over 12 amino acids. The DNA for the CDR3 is TGTGCCATCAGTGAGTCGACGTACGAGCAGTACTTC. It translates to CAISESTYEQYF.

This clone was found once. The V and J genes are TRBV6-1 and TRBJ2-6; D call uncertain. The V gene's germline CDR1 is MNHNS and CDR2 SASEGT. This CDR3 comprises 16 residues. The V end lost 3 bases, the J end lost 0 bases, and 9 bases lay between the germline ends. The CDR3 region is CASSDRPNSGANVLTF. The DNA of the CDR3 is TGTGCCAGCAGTGACAGGCCCAACTCTGGGGCCAACGTCCTGACTTTC.

The CDR3 here is CASSGGQGTDTQYF. The CDR3 bases are TGCGCCAGCAGCGGGGGACAGGGCACAGATACGCAGTATTTT. The chain carries TRBV5-1 and TRBJ2-3, with TRBD1 identical over 8 bases. Per the germline V gene, CDR1 is SGHRS and CDR2 is YFSETQ. This CDR3 contains 14 residues. The V segment lost 4 bases and the J segment 1 base; nucleotides outside the gene matches: 2.

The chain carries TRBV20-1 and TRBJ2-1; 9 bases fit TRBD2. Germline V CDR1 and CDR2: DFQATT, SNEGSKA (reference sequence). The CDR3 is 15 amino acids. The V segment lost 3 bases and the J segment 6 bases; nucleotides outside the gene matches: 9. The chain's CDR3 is CSASGREGPGNEQFF. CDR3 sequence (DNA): TGCAGTGCTAGTGGGCGGGAGGGCCCAGGCAATGAGCAGTTCTTC.

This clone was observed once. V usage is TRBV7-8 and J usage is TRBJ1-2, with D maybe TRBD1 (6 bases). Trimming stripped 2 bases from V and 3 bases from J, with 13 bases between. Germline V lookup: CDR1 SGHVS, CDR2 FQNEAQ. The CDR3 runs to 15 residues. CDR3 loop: CASSLLGQQYYGYTF. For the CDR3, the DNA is TGTGCCAGCAGCTTATTAGGACAGCAATACTATGGCTACACCTTC.

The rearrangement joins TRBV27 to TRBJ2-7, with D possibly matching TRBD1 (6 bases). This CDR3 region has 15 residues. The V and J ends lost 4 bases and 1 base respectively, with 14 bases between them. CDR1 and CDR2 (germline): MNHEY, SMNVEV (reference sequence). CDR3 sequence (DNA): TGTGCCAGCAGTTCAACAGGGTTATTGTCCTACGAGCAGTACTTC. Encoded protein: CASSSTGLLSYEQYF.

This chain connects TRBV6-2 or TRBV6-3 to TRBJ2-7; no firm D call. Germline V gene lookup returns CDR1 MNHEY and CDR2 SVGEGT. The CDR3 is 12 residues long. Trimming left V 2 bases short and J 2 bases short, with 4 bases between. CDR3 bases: TGTGCCAGCAGTTACGGGCCCTACGAGCAGTACTTC. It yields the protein CASSYGPYEQYF.

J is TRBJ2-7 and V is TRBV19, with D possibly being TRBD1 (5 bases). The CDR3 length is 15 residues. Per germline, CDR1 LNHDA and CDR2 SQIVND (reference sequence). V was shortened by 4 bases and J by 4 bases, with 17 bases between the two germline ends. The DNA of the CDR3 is TGTGCCAGTAGTAGCCTTGAAGGGGATGGATACGAGCAGTACTTC. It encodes CASSSLEGDGYEQYF.

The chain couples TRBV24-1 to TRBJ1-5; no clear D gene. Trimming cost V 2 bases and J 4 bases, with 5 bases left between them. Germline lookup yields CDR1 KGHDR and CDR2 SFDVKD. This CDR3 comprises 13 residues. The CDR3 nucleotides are TGTGCCACCAGTGATTCGGGTAATCAGCCCCAGCATTTT. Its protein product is CATSDSGNQPQHF.

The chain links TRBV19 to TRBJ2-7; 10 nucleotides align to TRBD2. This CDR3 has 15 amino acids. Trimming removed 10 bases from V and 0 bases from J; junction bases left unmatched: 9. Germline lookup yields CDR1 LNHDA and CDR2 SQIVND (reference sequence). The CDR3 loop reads CATRLAGVNSYEQYF. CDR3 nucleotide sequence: TGTGCCACCCGACTAGCGGGTGTCAACTCCTACGAGCAGTACTTC.

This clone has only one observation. CDR3 DNA sequence: TGCGCCAGCAGCTTGGCCGCCGGGGGAGGCGGTTCAGATACGCAGTATTTT. As protein: CASSLAAGGGGSDTQYF. This sequence joins TRBV5-1 and TRBJ2-3; possible D gene TRBD2, 6 bases. The V end was cut by 0 bases, the J end by 4 bases, with 18 bases between. There are 17 residues in the CDR3. CDR1 and CDR2 from the germline V gene are SGHRS and YFSETQ.

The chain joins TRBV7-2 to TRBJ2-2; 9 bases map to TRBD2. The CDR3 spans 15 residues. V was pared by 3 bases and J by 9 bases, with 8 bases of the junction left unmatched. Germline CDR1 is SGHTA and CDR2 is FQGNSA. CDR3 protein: CASSFAGGPSRELFF. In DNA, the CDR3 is TGTGCCAGCAGCTTTGCGGGGGGGCCTTCTCGGGAGCTGTTTTTT.

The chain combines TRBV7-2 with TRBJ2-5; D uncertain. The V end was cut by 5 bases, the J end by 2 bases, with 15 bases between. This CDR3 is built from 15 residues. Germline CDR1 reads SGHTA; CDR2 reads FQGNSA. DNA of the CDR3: TGTGCCAGCAGCCAAAGTAGGTCATTACAAGAGACCCAGTACTTC. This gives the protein CASSQSRSLQETQYF.

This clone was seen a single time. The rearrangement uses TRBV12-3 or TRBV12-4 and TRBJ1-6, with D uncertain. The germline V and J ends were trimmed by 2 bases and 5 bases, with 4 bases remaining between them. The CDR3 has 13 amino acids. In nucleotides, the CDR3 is TGTGCCAGCAGTTTACGGGATAATTCACCCCTCCACTTT. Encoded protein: CASSLRDNSPLHF.

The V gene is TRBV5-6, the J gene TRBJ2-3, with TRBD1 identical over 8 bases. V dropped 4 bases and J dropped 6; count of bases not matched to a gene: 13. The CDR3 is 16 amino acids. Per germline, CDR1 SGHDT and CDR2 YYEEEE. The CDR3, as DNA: TGTGCCAGCAGCCCGGGACAGGACCCCTTCGGGGATACGCAGTATTTT. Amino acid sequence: CASSPGQDPFGDTQYF.

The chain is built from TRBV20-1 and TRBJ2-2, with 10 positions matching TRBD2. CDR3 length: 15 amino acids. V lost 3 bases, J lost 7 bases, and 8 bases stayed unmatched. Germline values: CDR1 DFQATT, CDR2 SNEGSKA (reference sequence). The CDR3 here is CSASKREGPRGELFF. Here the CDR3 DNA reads TGCAGTGCTAGTAAGCGGGAGGGGCCCCGCGGGGAGCTGTTTTTT.

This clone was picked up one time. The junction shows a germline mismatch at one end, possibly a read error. The CDR3, as DNA: TGTGCTAGCAGCTTAGCGGGATTCGGCACAGATACGCAGTATTTT. Its translation is CASSLAGFGTDTQYF. The rearrangement uses TRBV7-7 and TRBJ2-3; 8 nucleotides line up with TRBD2. The CDR3 runs 15 residues. Germline V gives CDR1 SSHAT, CDR2 FNYEAQ (reference sequence).

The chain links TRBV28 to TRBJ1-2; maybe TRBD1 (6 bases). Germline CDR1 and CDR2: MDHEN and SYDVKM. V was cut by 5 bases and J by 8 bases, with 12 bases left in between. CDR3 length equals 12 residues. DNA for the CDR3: TGTGCCAGCAGTGTGGACAGCGACGGCTACACCTTC. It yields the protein CASSVDSDGYTF.

The DNA for the CDR3 is TGTGCCAGCAGCTTAGCGGGGATAGGGGGCTACGAGCAGTACTTC. Its translation is CASSLAGIGGYEQYF. V usage is TRBV7-8 and J usage is TRBJ2-7, with a weak D call TRBD1 (6 bases). CDR3 length: 15 amino acids. The germline gives CDR1 SGHVS, CDR2 FQNEAQ. Trimming stripped 0 bases from V and 3 bases from J, with 12 bases between.